This T cell receptor beta chain was identified during a study of OX40 agonist ivuxolimab in advanced cancers. TCRdb's copy holds only in-frame clones and misses some; the assay was immunoSEQ multiplex PCR. Among approximately 74,000 clones listed, 80% to 95% were seen once. The germline V gene encodes CDR1 GTSNPN and CDR2 SVGIG (reference sequence). CDR3 length equals 12 residues. V was pared by 0 bases and J by 6 bases, with 8 bases between. The sequences come from CD4+ or CD8+ T cells sorted from blood, collected in a trial of the OX40 agonist ivuxolimab. This TCR derives from an adult with an advanced solid tumor such as melanoma, head and neck, liver or kidney cancer. J is TRBJ1-1 and V is TRBV30; D call uncertain. The CDR3 loop is CAWSVLRPEAFF. CDR3 coding DNA: TGTGCCTGGAGTGTGTTAAGGCCTGAAGCTTTCTTT.